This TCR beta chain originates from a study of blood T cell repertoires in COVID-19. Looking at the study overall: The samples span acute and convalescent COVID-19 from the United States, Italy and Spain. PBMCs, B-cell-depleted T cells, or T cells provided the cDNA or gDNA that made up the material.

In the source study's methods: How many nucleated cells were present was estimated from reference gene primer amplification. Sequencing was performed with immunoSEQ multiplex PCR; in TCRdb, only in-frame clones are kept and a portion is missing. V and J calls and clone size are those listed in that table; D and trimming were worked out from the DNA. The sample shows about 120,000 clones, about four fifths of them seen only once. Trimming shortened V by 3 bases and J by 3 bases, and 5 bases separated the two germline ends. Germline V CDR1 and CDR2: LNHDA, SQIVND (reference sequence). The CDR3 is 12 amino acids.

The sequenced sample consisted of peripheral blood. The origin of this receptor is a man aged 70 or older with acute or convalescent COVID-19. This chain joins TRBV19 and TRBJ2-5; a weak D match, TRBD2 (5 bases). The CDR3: CASSMREETQYF. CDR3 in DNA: TGTGCCAGTAGTATGAGGGAAGAGACCCAGTACTTC.